This T cell receptor (beta chain) was found in a study of shared clonotypes between healthy human individuals. About the research overall: The study enrolled a couple of women and a few men aged 18 to 49.

The study, taken as a whole, reports: Clonotypes not shared had lower generation probabilities than those common to all four donors.

As concerns this clone: What it binds is unknown.

Clones were sequenced by immunoSEQ multiplex PCR, and TCRdb holds only the in-frame ones, with some missing. The sample contains under 1 million clones, 95% to 97% of which appear only once. CD8 cells regarded as naive lacked CD45RO, were positively chosen for CCR7, and omitted terminally differentiated effector memory CD45RA+ cells. CDR3 length: 15 amino acids. V was trimmed by 3 bases and J by 0 bases, leaving 10 bases between them. Germline CDR1 WNHNN, CDR2 SYGVQD (reference sequence). The sequencing sample was made of naive CD8+ T cells sorted from blood. The chain joins TRBV10-1 to TRBJ2-3, with D perhaps TRBD2 (5 bases). This sequence was found in a man aged 30 to 45 in good health. The CDR3 DNA sequence: TGCGCCAGCAGTGACGTTAGCGCTAGCACAGATACGCAGTATTTT. This encodes CASSDVSASTDTQYF.